This TCR beta chain emerged from a study of T cells in narcolepsy. Assay used: immunoSEQ multiplex PCR; TCRdb lists only in-frame clones, some missing. The data contain under 20,000 clones, 86% of them singletons. CDR3 length: 16 residues. Germline CDR1 MNHEY, CDR2 SVGAGI. Germline trimming cut 2 bases from V and 0 bases from J; bases unmatched to any gene: 4. Source material: memory (CD45RA-) CD4+ T cells from blood. V is TRBV6-5 and J is TRBJ2-3, with 8 bases matching TRBD1. This sequence was found in a human donor in good health. The CDR3 is CASSYPGQGSTDTQYF. As DNA, the CDR3 is TGTGCCAGCAGTTACCCCGGACAGGGTAGCACAGATACGCAGTATTTT.